Listed below are T cell receptor beta chains from one sample, sequenced in a study of blood T cell repertoires in COVID-19. TCRdb's table, derived via immunoSEQ multiplex PCR, lists solely in-frame clones and lacks some. The sample holds approximately 13,000 clones, roughly 80% seen once. Sequencing used peripheral blood. The receptors here all came from a human donor in a cohort sampled during active COVID-19. Both conserved end residues are part of each CDR3. D genes are given only for firm matches. Rows may omit the clone size; those that give it use once, few, many or a size class.

size: .; V: TRBV6-6; length: 15; J: TRBJ2-7; D: .; DNA: TGTGCCAGCAGTGACCCTTTGCGAGACACCTACGAGCAGTACTTC; CDR3: CASSDPLRDTYEQYF
size: .; V: TRBV14; length: 13; J: TRBJ1-1; D: TRBD1; DNA: TGTGCCAGCAGCCTGGACAGGGGCACTGAAGCTTTCTTT; CDR3: CASSLDRGTEAFF
size: .; V: TRBV30; length: 12; J: TRBJ1-1; D: .; DNA: TGTGCCTGGAGTCGGCCGGGGGGTGAAGCTTTCTTT; CDR3: CAWSRPGGEAFF
size: .; V: TRBV4-3; length: 15; J: TRBJ2-7; D: .; DNA: TGCGCCAGCAGCCAAGATAGCGGACCCACCTACGAGCAGTACTTC; CDR3: CASSQDSGPTYEQYF
size: .; V: TRBV5-6; length: 15; J: TRBJ1-1; D: .; DNA: TGTGCCAGCAGCCCATCAGTCAGGGGGAACACTGAAGCTTTCTTT; CDR3: CASSPSVRGNTEAFF
size: .; V: TRBV7-2; length: 15; J: TRBJ1-2; D: .; DNA: TGTGCCAGCAGCCCCGACATCAGGGATGGATATGGCTACACCTTC; CDR3: CASSPDIRDGYGYTF
size: .; V: TRBV4-3; length: 13; J: TRBJ2-7; D: .; DNA: TGCGCCAGCAGCCGGCAGGTCGCCTACGAGCAGTACTTC; CDR3: CASSRQVAYEQYF
size: .; V: TRBV4-3; length: 13; J: TRBJ2-1; D: TRBD2; DNA: TGCGCCAGCAGCCAGTTACTAGCGAATGAGCAGTTCTTC; CDR3: CASSQLLANEQFF
size: few; V: TRBV7-6; length: 13; J: TRBJ1-5; D: .; DNA: TGTGCCAGCAGCTTATCGGCGGATCAGCCCCAGCATTTT; CDR3: CASSLSADQPQHF
size: .; V: TRBV24-1; length: 16; J: TRBJ1-4; D: .; DNA: TGTGCCACCAGTGATTCCCCGGCAGGGTTCCCTGAAAAACTGTTTTTT; CDR3: CATSDSPAGFPEKLFF
size: .; V: TRBV6-5; length: 13; J: TRBJ1-4; D: TRBD1; DNA: TGTGCCAGCAACCAGGGGGTTAATGAAAAACTGTTTTTT; CDR3: CASNQGVNEKLFF
size: .; V: TRBV7-9; length: 13; J: TRBJ1-2; D: .; DNA: TGTGCCAGCAGCTTAAGGGAGGACTATGGCTACACCTTC; CDR3: CASSLREDYGYTF
size: few; V: TRBV5-1; length: 14; J: TRBJ2-7; D: TRBD1; DNA: TGCGCCAGCAGCCCTGGGACAGGGGGCTACGAGCAGTACTTC; CDR3: CASSPGTGGYEQYF
size: .; V: TRBV18; length: 16; J: TRBJ2-2; D: TRBD2; DNA: TGTGCCAGCTCAGCCCGACTAGCGCTTGGGAGTAGGGAGCTGTTTTTT; CDR3: CASSARLALGSRELFF
size: few; V: TRBV28; length: 13; J: TRBJ1-5; D: .; DNA: TGTGCCAGCACGGGTTATGGAAATCAGCCCCAGCATTTT; CDR3: CASTGYGNQPQHF
size: few; V: TRBV30; length: 11; J: TRBJ2-7; D: .; DNA: TGTGCCTGGAGCGACAGCTCCGAGCAGTACTTC; CDR3: CAWSDSSEQYF
size: .; V: TRBV7-9; length: 17; J: TRBJ1-5; D: TRBD1; DNA: TGTGCCAGCAGCTTTACCTACGGGACAGTTAGCAATCAGCCCCAGCATTTT; CDR3: CASSFTYGTVSNQPQHF
size: .; V: TRBV14; length: 12; J: TRBJ2-5; D: .; DNA: TGTGCCAGCAGCCCAGATGTGGCGACCCAGTACTTC; CDR3: CASSPDVATQYF
size: .; V: TRBV19; length: 16; J: TRBJ2-3; D: TRBD2; DNA: TGTGCCAGTAGTAGGGTAGCTAGCGGGATCACAGATACGCAGTATTTT; CDR3: CASSRVASGITDTQYF
size: .; V: TRBV3-1/TRBV3-2; length: 15; J: TRBJ2-2; D: .; DNA: TGTGCCAGCAGCGGGCTGTTTGTGGATACCGGGGAGCTGTTTTTT; CDR3: CASSGLFVDTGELFF
size: .; V: TRBV5-1; length: 16; J: TRBJ2-1; D: .; DNA: TGCGCCAGCAGCTTGGGTAATTCTGGGCTGGACAATGAGCAGTTCTTC; CDR3: CASSLGNSGLDNEQFF
size: few; V: TRBV28; length: 15; J: TRBJ2-2; D: TRBD2; DNA: TGTGCCAGCGGAGAAGGGACTAGCATCCCCGGGGAGCTGTTTTTT; CDR3: CASGEGTSIPGELFF
size: .; V: TRBV5-1; length: 15; J: TRBJ2-3; D: .; DNA: TGCGCCAGCAGCTTGGAACAGGGATGGGCAGATACGCAGTATTTT; CDR3: CASSLEQGWADTQYF
size: .; V: TRBV5-1; length: 15; J: TRBJ1-1; D: TRBD1; DNA: TGCGCCAGCAGCTTGGGGACAGGGGCGAACACTGAAGCTTTCTTT; CDR3: CASSLGTGANTEAFF
size: .; V: TRBV7-9; length: 16; J: TRBJ1-4; D: TRBD1; DNA: TGTGCCAGCAGCTTAGCTTACGGAGACAGGGATGAAAAACTGTTTTTT; CDR3: CASSLAYGDRDEKLFF
size: .; V: TRBV29-1; length: 10; J: TRBJ2-1; D: .; DNA: TGCAGCGGTAGCTACAATGAGCAGTTCTTC; CDR3: CSGSYNEQFF
size: .; V: TRBV27; length: 13; J: TRBJ1-1; D: TRBD1; DNA: TGTGCCAGCAGGCACAGGGGCGGCACTGAAGCTTTCTTT; CDR3: CASRHRGGTEAFF
size: .; V: TRBV27; length: 16; J: TRBJ2-7; D: TRBD2; DNA: TGTGCCAGCAGTTTAGGGGGGGGGAGGAGGTTTGAAGAGCAGTACTTC; CDR3: CASSLGGGRRFEEQYF
size: once; V: TRBV18; length: 16; J: TRBJ2-1; D: .; DNA: TGTGCCAGCTCACCACCTTGGCGGGACGTGAGGTATGAGCAGTTCTTC; CDR3: CASSPPWRDVRYEQFF